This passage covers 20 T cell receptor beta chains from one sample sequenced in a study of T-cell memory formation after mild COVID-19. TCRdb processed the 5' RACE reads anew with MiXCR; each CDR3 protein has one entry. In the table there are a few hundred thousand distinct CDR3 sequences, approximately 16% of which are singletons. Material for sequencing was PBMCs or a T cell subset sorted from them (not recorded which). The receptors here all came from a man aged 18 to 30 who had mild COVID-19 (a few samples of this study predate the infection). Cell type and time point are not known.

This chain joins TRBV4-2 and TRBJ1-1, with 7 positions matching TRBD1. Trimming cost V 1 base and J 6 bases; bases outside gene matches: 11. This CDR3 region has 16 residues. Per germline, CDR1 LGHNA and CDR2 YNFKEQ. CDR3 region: CASSQGRQGRGPEAFF. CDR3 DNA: TGTGCCAGCAGCCAAGGGCGACAGGGTCGCGGGCCTGAAGCTTTCTTT.

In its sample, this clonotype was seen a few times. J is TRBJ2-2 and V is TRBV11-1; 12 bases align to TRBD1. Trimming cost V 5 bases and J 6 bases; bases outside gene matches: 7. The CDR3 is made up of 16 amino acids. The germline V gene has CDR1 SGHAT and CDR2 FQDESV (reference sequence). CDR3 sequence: CASSKHRDRGPGELFF. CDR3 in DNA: TGTGCCAGCAGCAAACACCGGGACAGGGGGCCCGGGGAGCTGTTTTTT.

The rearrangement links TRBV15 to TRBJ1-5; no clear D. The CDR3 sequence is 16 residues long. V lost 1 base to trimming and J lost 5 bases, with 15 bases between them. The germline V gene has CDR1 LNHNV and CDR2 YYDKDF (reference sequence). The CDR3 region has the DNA TGTGCCACCAGCAGAGGGCAACAGCTGATTTATCAGCCCCAGCATTTT. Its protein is CATSRGQQLIYQPQHF.

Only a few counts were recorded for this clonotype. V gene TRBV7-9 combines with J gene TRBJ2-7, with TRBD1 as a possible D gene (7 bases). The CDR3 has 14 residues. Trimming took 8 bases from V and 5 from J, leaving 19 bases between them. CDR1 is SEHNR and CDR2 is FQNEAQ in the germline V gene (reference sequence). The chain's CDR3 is CASGGFDRVNEQYF. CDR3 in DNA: TGTGCCAGCGGGGGGTTCGACAGGGTCAACGAGCAGTACTTC.

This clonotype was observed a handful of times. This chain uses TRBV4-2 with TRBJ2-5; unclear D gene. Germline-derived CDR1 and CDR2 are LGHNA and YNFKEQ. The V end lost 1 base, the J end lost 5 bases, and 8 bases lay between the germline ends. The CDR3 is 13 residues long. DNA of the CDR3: TGTGCCAGCAGCCAAGTGGGGTTGGAGACCCAGTACTTC. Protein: CASSQVGLETQYF.

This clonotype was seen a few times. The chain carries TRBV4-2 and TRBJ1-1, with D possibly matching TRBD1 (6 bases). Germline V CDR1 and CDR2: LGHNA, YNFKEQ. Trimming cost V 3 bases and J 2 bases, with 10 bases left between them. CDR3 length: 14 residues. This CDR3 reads CASSQNRENTEAFF. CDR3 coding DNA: TGTGCCAGCAGCCAGAACAGGGAAAACACTGAAGCTTTCTTT.

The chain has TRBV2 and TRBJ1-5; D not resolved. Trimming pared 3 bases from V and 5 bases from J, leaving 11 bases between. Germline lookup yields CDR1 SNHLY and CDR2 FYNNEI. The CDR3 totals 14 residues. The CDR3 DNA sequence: TGTGCCAGCAGTGAGGGTTGGGGTGATCAGCCCCAGCATTTT. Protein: CASSEGWGDQPQHF.

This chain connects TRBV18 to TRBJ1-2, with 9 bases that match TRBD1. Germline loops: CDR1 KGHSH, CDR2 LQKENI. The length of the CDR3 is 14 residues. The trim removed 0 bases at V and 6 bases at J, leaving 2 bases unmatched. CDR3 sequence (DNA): TGTGCCAGCTCACCACCGGGACAGGGCCATGGCTACACCTTC. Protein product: CASSPPGQGHGYTF.

CDR3 sequence reads: CAISTSGGPGTQYF. CDR3 DNA sequence: TGTGCCATCAGTACTAGCGGGGGCCCAGGGACCCAGTACTTC. This sequence joins TRBV10-3 and TRBJ2-5; 11 bases map to TRBD2. The CDR3 is 14 amino acids. Germline CDR1 reads ENHRY; CDR2 reads SYGVKD. Germline trimming cut 5 bases from V and 7 bases from J; bases unmatched to any gene: 6.

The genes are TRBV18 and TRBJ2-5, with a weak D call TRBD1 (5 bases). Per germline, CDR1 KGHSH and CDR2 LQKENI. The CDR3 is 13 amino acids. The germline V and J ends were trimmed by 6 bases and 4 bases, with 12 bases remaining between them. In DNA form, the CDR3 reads TGTGCCAGCTCCTGGGCCCAGGGAGAGACCCAGTACTTC. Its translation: CASSWAQGETQYF.

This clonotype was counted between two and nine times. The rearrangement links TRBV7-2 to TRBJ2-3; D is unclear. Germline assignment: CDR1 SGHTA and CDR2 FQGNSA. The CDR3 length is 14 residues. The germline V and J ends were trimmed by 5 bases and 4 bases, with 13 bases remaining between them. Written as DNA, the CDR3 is TGTGCCAGCAGCGCATTTGGGATTCCAGATACGCAGTATTTT. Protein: CASSAFGIPDTQYF.

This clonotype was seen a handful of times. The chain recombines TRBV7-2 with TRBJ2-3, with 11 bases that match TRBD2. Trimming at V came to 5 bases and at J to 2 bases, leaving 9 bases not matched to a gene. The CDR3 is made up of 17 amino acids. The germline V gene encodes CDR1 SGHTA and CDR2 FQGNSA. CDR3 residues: CASSPILAGGTTDTQYF. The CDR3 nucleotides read TGTGCCAGCAGCCCCATCCTAGCGGGGGGTACCACAGATACGCAGTATTTT.

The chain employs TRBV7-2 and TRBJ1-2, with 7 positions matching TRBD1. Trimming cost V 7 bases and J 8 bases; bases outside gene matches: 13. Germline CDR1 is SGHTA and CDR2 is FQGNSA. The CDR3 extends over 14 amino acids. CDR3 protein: CASTLDGPGGGYTF. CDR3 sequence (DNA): TGTGCCAGCACACTAGACGGCCCAGGGGGAGGCTACACCTTC.

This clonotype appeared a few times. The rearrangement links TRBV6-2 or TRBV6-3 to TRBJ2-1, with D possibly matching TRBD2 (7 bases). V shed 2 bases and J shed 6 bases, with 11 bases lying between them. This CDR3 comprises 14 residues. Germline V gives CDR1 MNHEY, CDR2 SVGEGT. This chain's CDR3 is CASSYRGGPNEQFF. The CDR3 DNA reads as TGTGCCAGCAGTTACAGGGGGGGCCCCAATGAGCAGTTCTTC.

The DNA for the CDR3 is TGTGCCAGCATAGGGGATTACCAAGAGACCCAGTACTTC. Translating it yields CASIGDYQETQYF. The V gene is TRBV25-1, the J gene TRBJ2-5; the D gene is possibly TRBD1 (5 bases). Per germline, CDR1 MGHDK and CDR2 SYGVNS. The V end lost 7 bases, the J end lost 0 bases, and 9 bases lay between the germline ends. CDR3 length: 13 amino acids.

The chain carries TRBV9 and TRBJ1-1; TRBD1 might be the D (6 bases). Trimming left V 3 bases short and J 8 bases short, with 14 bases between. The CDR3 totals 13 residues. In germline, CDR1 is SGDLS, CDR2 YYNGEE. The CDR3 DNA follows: TGTGCCAGCAGCGCGACAGGTAACAACGAAGCTTTCTTT. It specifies CASSATGNNEAFF. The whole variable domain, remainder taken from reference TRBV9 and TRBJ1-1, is DSGVTQTPKHLITATGQRVTLRCSPRSGDLSVYWYQQSLDQGLQFLIQYYNGEERAKGNILERFSAQQFPDLHSELNLSSLELGDSALYFCASSATGNNEAFFGQGTRLTVV.

The CDR3 bases are TGTGCCAGCAGCTGGACGGAGACTGGAAACACCATATATTTT. It specifies CASSWTETGNTIYF. The rearrangement uses TRBV5-5 and TRBJ1-3; D gene unclear. Trimming pared 3 bases from V and 2 bases from J, leaving 9 bases between. The CDR3 runs 14 residues. In germline, CDR1 is SGHKS, CDR2 YYEKEE (reference sequence). Looking up the rest from reference TRBV5-5 and TRBJ1-3 gives the full variable domain: DAGVTQSPTHLIKTRGQQVTLRCSPISGHKSVSWYQQVLGQGPQFIFQYYEKEERGRGNFPDRFSARQFPNYSSELNVNALLLGDSALYLCASSWTETGNTIYFGEGSWLTVV.

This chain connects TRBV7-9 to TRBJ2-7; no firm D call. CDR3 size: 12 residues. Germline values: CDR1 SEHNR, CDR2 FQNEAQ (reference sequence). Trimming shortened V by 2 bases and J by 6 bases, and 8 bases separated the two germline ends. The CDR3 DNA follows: TGTGCCAGCAGCTTATGGGTAGCCGAGCAGTACGTC. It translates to CASSLWVAEQYV.

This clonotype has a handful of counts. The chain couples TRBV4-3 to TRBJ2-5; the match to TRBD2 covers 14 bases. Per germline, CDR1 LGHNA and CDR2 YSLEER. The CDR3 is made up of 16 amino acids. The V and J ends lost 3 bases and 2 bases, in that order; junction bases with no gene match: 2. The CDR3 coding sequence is TGCGCCAGCAGCCAGGGGACTAGCGGGGGACAAGAGACCCAGTACTTC. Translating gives CASSQGTSGGQETQYF.

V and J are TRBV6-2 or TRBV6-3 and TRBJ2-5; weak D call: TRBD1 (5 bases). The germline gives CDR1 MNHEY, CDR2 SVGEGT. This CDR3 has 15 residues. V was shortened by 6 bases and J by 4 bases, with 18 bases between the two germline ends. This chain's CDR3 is CASRTRTRRGETQYF. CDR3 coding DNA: TGTGCCAGCAGAACAAGGACCAGAAGGGGAGAGACCCAGTACTTC.